One and the same sample provided the 13 T cell receptor beta chains below, sequenced in a study of T cells in women clearing cervical HPV infection. Sequencing used immunoSEQ multiplex PCR; TCRdb keeps in-frame clones, though not all of them. This sample lists about 22,000 clones; its ten largest clones have 4% to 5.5%. Sequenced material: blood buffy coat. Receptors were obtained from a woman aged 18 to 69 with a cervical HPV16 infection that either progressed to CIN3+ or cleared (not recorded which).

Remarks on this clone: The read halts 3 residues ahead of the CDR3 end, with the missing end drawn from the germline J gene. V and J are TRBV2 and TRBJ1-6; 9 bases are a match to TRBD1. Germline loops: CDR1 SNHLY, CDR2 FYNNEI. Losses at the gene ends were 7 bases for V and 7 bases for J; bases not matched to a gene: 2. The CDR3 sequence is 13 residues long. The sequenced CDR3 bases are TGTGCCAGCACCGGGACAGGGAATTCACCC. It codes for CASTGTGNSP. The entire CDR3 reads CASTGTGNSPLHF.

Details on this clone: The read falls 3 residues short of the CDR3 end, and the missing part is taken from the germline J gene. This chain links TRBV2 with TRBJ1-6; TRBD1 agrees at 9 bases. Unmatched junction bases numbered 6, after V lost 5 bases and J lost 10 bases. Germline lookup yields CDR1 SNHLY and CDR2 FYNNEI. The CDR3 spans 14 residues. The DNA read from the CDR3 is TGTGCCAGCAGTTGGGACAGGGCCGGGTCACCC. This encodes CASSWDRAGSP. The whole CDR3 is CASSWDRAGSPLHF.

For this clone: The read gets to within 3 residues of the CDR3 end, and the germline J gene fills in the rest. The rearrangement links TRBV19 to TRBJ1-5, with 8 bases lining up with TRBD1. The ends lost 8 bases at V and 7 bases at J; junction bases unmatched: 13. This CDR3 is 15 amino acids long. CDR1 and CDR2 from the germline V gene are LNHDA and SQIVND (reference sequence). The sequenced CDR3 bases are TGTGCCAGTCCCGGCCAGGGGGCCTCTCCGCAGCCC. This sequence encodes CASPGQGASPQP. The full CDR3 sequence reads CASPGQGASPQPQHF.

Worth noting for this clone: The DNA ends 3 residues before the CDR3 does, and the rest of the CDR3 is filled in from the germline J gene. The chain carries TRBV7-9 and TRBJ2-7; possible D gene TRBD2, 5 bases. With 4 bases removed from V and 0 bases from J, the gap between germline ends came to 13 bases. CDR3 length: 15 amino acids. CDR1 is SEHNR and CDR2 is FQNEAQ in the germline V gene (reference sequence). CDR3 protein: CASSSSSLSSYEQYF. CDR3 DNA, as far as it was read: TGTGCCAGCAGCTCTTCTAGCCTTAGCTCCTACGAG. The full variable domain, rest sourced from reference TRBV7-9 and TRBJ2-7, is DTGVSQNPRHKITKRGQNVTFRCDPISEHNRLYWYRQTLGQGPEFLTYFQNEAQLEKSRLLSDRFSAERPKGSFSTLEIQRTEQGDSAMYLCASSSSSLSSYEQYFGPGTRLTVT.

As to this clone: The read gets to within 3 residues of the CDR3 end, and the germline J gene fills in the rest. The rearrangement joins TRBV4-2 to TRBJ1-2, with D perhaps matching TRBD1 (6 bases). Per the germline V gene, CDR1 is LGHNA and CDR2 is YNFKEQ. CDR3 length: 20 residues. Incomplete CDR3 DNA: TGTGCCAGCAGCCGTATACTTACTAGCGGGGGCCCCGGTTTCTACAATGAC. This sequence encodes CASSRILTSGGPGFYND. The entire CDR3 protein is CASSRILTSGGPGFYNDYTF.

With respect to this clone: The read is 3 residues too short to cover the CDR3 end, so that end is filled in from the germline J gene. The V call is TRBV5-1, the J call TRBJ1-4; 8 bases map to TRBD1. The CDR3 loop spans 15 amino acids. The ends lost 3 bases at V and 7 bases at J; junction bases unmatched: 8. Per germline, CDR1 SGHRS and CDR2 YFSETQ. The part of the CDR3 DNA that was read is TGCGCCAGCAGCTCCGGACAGGGTCGGGGTGAAAAA. It specifies CASSSGQGRGEK. The whole CDR3 is CASSSGQGRGEKLFF.

Concerning this clone itself: The read is 3 residues too short to cover the CDR3 end, so that end is filled in from the germline J gene. V gene TRBV12-3 or TRBV12-4 combines with J gene TRBJ1-2; D is possibly TRBD1 (5 bases). The length of the CDR3 is 13 residues. Incomplete CDR3 DNA: TGTGCCAGCAGTCCATGGACAAGAAAAGGC. Translated: CASSPWTRKG. The CDR3 as a whole reads CASSPWTRKGYTF.

Points on this clone: The sequence runs out 3 residues before the end of the CDR3; the remainder is reconstructed from the germline J gene. The chain recombines TRBV4-1 with TRBJ1-5; D is unclear. From germline, CDR1 is MGHRA and CDR2 YSYEKL. This CDR3 region has 16 residues. Trimming left V 0 bases short and J 2 bases short, with 11 bases between. The CDR3 region is CASSQDPGFGNQPQHF. The sequenced part of the CDR3 DNA is TGCGCCAGCAGCCAAGATCCAGGCTTTGGCAATCAGCCC.

Concerning this clone: From the germline J gene comes the end of the CDR3, since the read stops 3 residues before it. The gene calls are TRBV5-1 and TRBJ2-2; D is possibly TRBD1 or TRBD2 (5 bases each). V was pared by 4 bases and J by 4 bases, with 14 bases between. Germline CDR1 is SGHRS and CDR2 is YFSETQ. This CDR3 is built from 15 residues. The covered CDR3 bases are TGCGCCAGCAGCGCGACCCCGAGGGGCACCGGGGAG. It specifies CASSATPRGTGE. The CDR3 reads in full as CASSATPRGTGELFF.

As regards this clone: From the germline J gene comes the end of the CDR3, since the read stops 3 residues before it. The chain combines TRBV9 with TRBJ2-1; D is unclear. This CDR3 contains 15 residues. Trimming removed 0 bases from V and 7 bases from J, with 14 bases in between. Germline CDR1 reads SGDLS; CDR2 reads YYNGEE. Incomplete CDR3 DNA: TGTGCCAGCAGCGTAGGTAGAAAACCCCCAAATGAG. Protein sequence: CASSVGRKPPNE. The full CDR3 is CASSVGRKPPNEQFF.

The part of the CDR3 DNA that was read is TGCGCCAGCAGCTTGGGTACGGGGTCGTCGGGCTTAAGT. The encoded protein is CASSLGTGSSGLS. The whole CDR3 reads CASSLGTGSSGLSAFF. The gene calls are TRBV5-1 and TRBJ1-1, with D uncertain. The CDR3 extends 3 residues past the end of the read, so its final part is completed from the germline J gene. CDR1 is SGHRS, CDR2 YFSETQ, per germline. The CDR3 covers 16 residues.

As for this clone: The read stops 3 residues short of the end of the CDR3; the missing end is completed from the germline J gene. The rearrangement uses TRBV9 and TRBJ2-7, with a weak D call TRBD2 (6 bases). Trimming removed 4 bases at V and 6 bases at J, with 14 bases between. From germline, CDR1 is SGDLS and CDR2 YYNGEE. This CDR3 region has 13 residues. The part of the CDR3 DNA that was read is TGTGCCAGCAGCCTCGGGTATAGCGGCGAG. The encoded protein is CASSLGYSGE. The entire CDR3 protein reads CASSLGYSGEQYF.

With regard to this clone: With the read ending 3 residues before the CDR3 end, the germline J gene is used to fill in that end. The chain joins TRBV20-1 to TRBJ2-1; no clear D gene. CDR1 is DFQATT and CDR2 is SNEGSKA in the germline V gene (reference sequence). The length of the CDR3 is 13 residues. Trimming pared 6 bases from V and 0 bases from J, leaving 9 bases between. CDR3 loop: CSAFKGSYNEQFF. The CDR3 bases that were read are TGCAGTGCATTTAAGGGCTCCTACAATGAG.